The 11 T cell receptor beta chains below all came from one sample that was sequenced in a study of blood T cell repertoires in COVID-19. The assay was immunoSEQ multiplex PCR, and TCRdb's table has in-frame clones only and misses some. The table includes hundreds of thousands of clones, around 86% detected once. The sample consisted of peripheral blood. These receptors all stem from a man older than 75 with acute or convalescent COVID-19.

This chain uses TRBV21-1 with TRBJ2-3; the D call TRBD2 from the table was never checked on the DNA. TRBV21-1 is deemed a pseudogene. The CDR3 runs to 17 residues. The CDR3 coding sequence is TGTGCCAGCAGCAAAGCGGGGACGGGAGGGCCATTCGATACGCAGTATTTT. It yields the protein CASSKAGTGGPFDTQYF.

This clone was detected once. J is TRBJ1-3 and V is TRBV18; no reliable D call. CDR1 is KGHSH and CDR2 is LQKENI in the germline V gene. CDR3 length: 15 amino acids. Trimming cost V 3 bases and J 1 base, with 10 bases left between them. For the CDR3, the DNA is TGTGCCAGCTCACCGAATGCGGATTCTGGAAACACCATATATTTT. Residues: CASSPNADSGNTIYF. Based on the CDR3 plus reference TRBV18 and TRBJ1-3, the full variable domain is NAGVMQNPRHLVRRRGQEARLRCSPMKGHSHVYWYRQLPEEGLKFMVYLQKENIIDESGMPKERFSAEFPKEGPSILRIQQVVRGDSAAYFCASSPNADSGNTIYFGEGSWLTVV.

The genes are TRBV30 and TRBJ2-2, with 7 nucleotides matching TRBD2. Looked up from germline, CDR1 is GTSNPN and CDR2 is SVGIG (reference sequence). J gave up 2 bases and V 4 bases, and 7 bases lay outside the gene matches. The CDR3 length is 15 residues. The CDR3 DNA is TGTGCCTGGAAGCTCCTAGCGGATAACACCGGGGAGCTGTTTTTT. Translation: CAWKLLADNTGELFF.

This clone was observed once. The V call is TRBV7-3, the J call TRBJ2-2; 9 bases fit TRBD1. J was trimmed by 1 base and V by 7 bases; bases with no gene match: 1. From germline, CDR1 is SGHTA and CDR2 FQGTGA. CDR3 length: 14 amino acids. This CDR3 reads CASKGQGNTGELFF. As DNA, the CDR3 is TGTGCCAGCAAGGGACAGGGGAACACCGGGGAGCTGTTTTTT.

This clone was detected a few times. The chain employs TRBV5-1 and TRBJ2-5, with D hard to call. CDR3 length: 12 amino acids. With 1 base removed from V and 5 bases from J, the gap between germline ends came to 6 bases. Germline values: CDR1 SGHRS, CDR2 YFSETQ. The CDR3 bases are TGCGCCAGCAGCTTGTCCTACGAGACCCAGTACTTC. Its protein product is CASSLSYETQYF.

The chain employs TRBV7-2 and TRBJ1-2; perhaps TRBD1 as D (6 bases). CDR1 is SGHTA, CDR2 FQGNSA, per germline. The germline V and J ends were trimmed by 3 bases and 8 bases, with 10 bases remaining between them. CDR3 size: 12 residues. CDR3 nucleotides: TGTGCCAGCAGCTTTTACAGGGACGGCTACACCTTC. It is translated as CASSFYRDGYTF.

This sequence joins TRBV7-2 and TRBJ1-4, with a tentative D call TRBD1 (6 bases). The CDR3 has 16 residues. V lost 2 bases and J 3 bases, leaving 13 bases between the germline ends. CDR1 is SGHTA, CDR2 FQGNSA, per germline. The CDR3 protein is CASSLLATGPNEKLFF. The CDR3, as DNA: TGTGCCAGCAGCTTATTGGCGACAGGCCCTAATGAAAAACTGTTTTTT. Complete variable domain (other parts from reference TRBV7-2 and TRBJ1-4): GAGVSQSPSNKVTEKGKDVELRCDPISGHTALYWYRQSLGQGLEFLIYFQGNSAPDKSGLPSDRFSAERTGGSVSTLTIQRTQQEDSAVYLCASSLLATGPNEKLFFGSGTQLSVL.

This sequence joins TRBV5-1 and TRBJ1-1, with D maybe TRBD1 (6 bases). Germline loops: CDR1 SGHRS, CDR2 YFSETQ. The V and J ends lost 4 bases and 6 bases respectively, with 13 bases between them. This CDR3 region has 13 residues. This CDR3 is CASSPTGGPEAFF. The DNA for the CDR3 is TGCGCCAGCAGCCCCACGGGGGGGCCTGAAGCTTTCTTT.

The J gene is TRBJ1-5, the V gene TRBV28; 8 bases line up with TRBD1. Germline CDR1 and CDR2: MDHEN and SYDVKM. Trimming cost V 2 bases and J 6 bases; bases outside gene matches: 6. This CDR3 is 15 amino acids long. CDR3 in amino acids: CASSLTGQGGQPQHF. The CDR3, as DNA: TGTGCCAGCAGTTTAACTGGACAGGGCGGTCAGCCCCAGCATTTT.

The chain links TRBV7-2 to TRBJ2-5; D is unclear. In germline, CDR1 is SGHTA, CDR2 FQGNSA. The CDR3 spans 14 residues. Trimming cost V 3 bases and J 3 bases, with 11 bases left between them. The CDR3 DNA reads as TGTGCCAGCAGCTTGTATAGCCAGAAAGAGACCCAGTACTTC. Amino acids: CASSLYSQKETQYF.

CDR3 DNA sequence: TGTGCCAGCCGACCGGGGGGGCTGGGGAACACTGAAGCTTTCTTT. It yields the protein CASRPGGLGNTEAFF. The rearrangement links TRBV5-6 to TRBJ1-1, with D perhaps matching TRBD1 (6 bases). Trimming took 7 bases from V and 1 from J, leaving 17 bases between them. Germline CDR1 and CDR2: SGHDT and YYEEEE. The CDR3 runs to 15 residues.